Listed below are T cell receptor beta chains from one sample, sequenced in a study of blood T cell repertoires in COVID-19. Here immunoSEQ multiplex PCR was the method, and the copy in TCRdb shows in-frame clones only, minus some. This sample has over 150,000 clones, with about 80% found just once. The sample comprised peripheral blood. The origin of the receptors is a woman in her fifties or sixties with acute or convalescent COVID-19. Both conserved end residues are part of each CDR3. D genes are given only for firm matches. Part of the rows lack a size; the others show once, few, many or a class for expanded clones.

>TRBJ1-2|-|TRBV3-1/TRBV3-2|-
TGTGCCAGCAGCCGCGGGGACTATGGCTACACCTTC
CASSRGDYGYTF
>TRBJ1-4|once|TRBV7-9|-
TGTGCCAGCAGCCCACCGACAGCCCTAAATGAAAAACTGTTTTTT
CASSPPTALNEKLFF
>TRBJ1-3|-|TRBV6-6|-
TGTGCCAGCAGTCTATCCTACTCTGGAAACACCATATATTTT
CASSLSYSGNTIYF
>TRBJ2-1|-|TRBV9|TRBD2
TGTGCCAGCAGCGTAGCCCCGCTAGCGGGGGGTCAGGATGAGCAGTTCTTC
CASSVAPLAGGQDEQFF
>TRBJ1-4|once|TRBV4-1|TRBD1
TGCGCCAGCAGTCGTTCGGGACAGGGGGCTCTAACTAATGAAAAACTGTTTTTT
CASSRSGQGALTNEKLFF
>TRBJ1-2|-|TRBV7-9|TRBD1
TGTGCCAGCAGCTCAAGGACAGGCTCAACGGAGTATGGCTACACCTTC
CASSSRTGSTEYGYTF
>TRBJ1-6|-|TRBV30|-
TGTGCCTGGAGTGGCCAGGGTTCACCCCTCCACTTT
CAWSGQGSPLHF
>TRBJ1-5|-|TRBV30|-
TGTGCCTGGAGTGTACTGGGACACATTAATCAGCCCCAGCATTTT
CAWSVLGHINQPQHF
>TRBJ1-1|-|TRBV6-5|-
TGTGCCAGCAGTTATGGAGGGTCAAGGATGGAAGCTTTCTTT
CASSYGGSRMEAFF
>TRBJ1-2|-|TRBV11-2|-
TGTGCCAGCAGCTTTGGGAGGTGGAACTATGGCTACACCTTC
CASSFGRWNYGYTF
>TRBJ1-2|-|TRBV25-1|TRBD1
TGTGCCACCCTAGGACAGGGGAGAAACTATGGCTACACCTTC
CATLGQGRNYGYTF
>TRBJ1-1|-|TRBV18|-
TGTGCCAGCTCACCGCTCCTGGGGGGTTCGTCCGACACTGAAGCTTTCTTT
CASSPLLGGSSDTEAFF
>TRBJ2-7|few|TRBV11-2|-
TGTGCCAGCAGCTTATTCGGGAGCTCCTACGAGCAGTACTTC
CASSLFGSSYEQYF
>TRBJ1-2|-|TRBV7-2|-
TGTGCCAGCAGCTTTTACCGATCCTCCAGGGATTCTAACTATGGCTACACCTTC
CASSFYRSSRDSNYGYTF
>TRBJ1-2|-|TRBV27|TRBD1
TGTGCCAGCAGTTTCACCCCGGGACAGCCCTATGGCTACACCTTC
CASSFTPGQPYGYTF